This TCR beta chain was recovered during a study of tumor and adjacent non-tumor tissue in lung cancer. On the study more broadly: On average, productive TCRbeta reads reached roughly 3.9 million per sample.

This clonotype came up many times. Its matching antigen is unknown. This CDR3 contains 14 residues. The V and J ends lost 6 bases and 3 bases, in that order; junction bases with no gene match: 5. Germline assignment: CDR1 MNHEY and CDR2 SVGEGT. A modified ARM-PCR protocol with three rounds of nested PCR amplified TCRbeta. One entry per CDR3 protein, called by TCRdb with MiXCR from the multiplex PCR reads. The sample consists of about 110,000 distinct CDR3 sequences, about 61% of them appearing once. Whole-study findings and limits: Normal lung showed higher cumulative top 100 clone frequency than tumor.

This sample's RNA came from whole unsorted tissue. The normal lung tissue was taken more than 3 cm from the tumor edge. Chemotherapy-naive patients with new lung cancer underwent thoracic surgery in China, August–late 2014. The sequenced material came from distant non-tumor lung tissue. This sequence was found in a man in his 60s with non-small cell lung cancer. The chain couples TRBV6-2 or TRBV6-3 to TRBJ1-5; TRBD1 matches 7 bases. CDR3 nucleotide sequence: TGTGCCAGCAGATCCGACAGGGACAATCAGCCCCAGCATTTT. Translating it yields CASRSDRDNQPQHF.